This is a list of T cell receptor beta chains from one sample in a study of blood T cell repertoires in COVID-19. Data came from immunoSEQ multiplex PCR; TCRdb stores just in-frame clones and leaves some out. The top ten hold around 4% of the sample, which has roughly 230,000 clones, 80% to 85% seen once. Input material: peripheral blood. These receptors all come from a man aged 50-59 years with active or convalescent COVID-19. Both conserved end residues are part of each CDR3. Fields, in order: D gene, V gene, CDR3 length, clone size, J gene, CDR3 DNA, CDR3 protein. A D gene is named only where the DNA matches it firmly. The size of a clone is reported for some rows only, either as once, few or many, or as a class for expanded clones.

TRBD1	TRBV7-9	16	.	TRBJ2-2	TGTGCCAGCAGCTTCACCGGGACAGGGGTTGCCGGGGAGCTGTTTTTT	CASSFTGTGVAGELFF
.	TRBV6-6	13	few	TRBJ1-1	TGTGCCAGCAGTTTAACAGGTAACACTGAAGCTTTCTTT	CASSLTGNTEAFF
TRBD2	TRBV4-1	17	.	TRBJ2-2	TGCGCCAGCAGCCATGGGGTAGCGGGGGCGAACACCGGGGAGCTGTTTTTT	CASSHGVAGANTGELFF
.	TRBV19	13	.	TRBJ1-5	TGTGCCAGTACCAACAGGGTCGATCAGCCCCAACATTTT	CASTNRVDQPQHF
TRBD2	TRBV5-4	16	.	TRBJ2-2	TGTGCCAGCAGCTCGAGTTTGGGACTAAAAGCCGGGGAGCTGTTTTTT	CASSSSLGLKAGELFF
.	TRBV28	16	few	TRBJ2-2	TGTGCCAGCAGTTTATGGAGGGGGACCAACACCGGGGAGCTGTTTTTT	CASSLWRGTNTGELFF
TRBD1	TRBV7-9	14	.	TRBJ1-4	TGTGCCAGCAGTCGGACAGGGACTAATGAAAAACTGTTTTTT	CASSRTGTNEKLFF
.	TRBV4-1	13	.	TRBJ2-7	TGCGCCAGCAGCCAGGCCCCCTCCTACGAGCAGTACTTC	CASSQAPSYEQYF
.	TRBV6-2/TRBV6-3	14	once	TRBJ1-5	TGTGCCAGCAGTTACTCGGAGGGGAAACAGCCCCAGCATTTT	CASSYSEGKQPQHF
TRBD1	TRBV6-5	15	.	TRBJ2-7	TGTGCCAGCAGTTCCGACAGGGGGGGTTTCTACGAGCAGTACTTC	CASSSDRGGFYEQYF
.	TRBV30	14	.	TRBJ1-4	TGTGCCTGGGGGAGGACAGCAACTAATGAAAAACTGTTTTTT	CAWGRTATNEKLFF
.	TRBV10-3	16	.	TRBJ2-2	TGTGCCATCAGTGAGAGACACGACGCGAACACCGGGGAGCTGTTTTTT	CAISERHDANTGELFF
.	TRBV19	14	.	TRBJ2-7	TGTGCCAGTAAAGCCCTCCTTAGCTCCTACGAGCAGTACTTC	CASKALLSSYEQYF
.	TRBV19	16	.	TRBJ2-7	TGTGCCAGTAGTCCTTCAGGACTCACGACTTCCTACGAGCAGTACTTC	CASSPSGLTTSYEQYF
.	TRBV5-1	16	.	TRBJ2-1	TGCGCCAGCAGCTTGCCCCAGGGTGGCTTGGGCAATGAGCAGTTCTTC	CASSLPQGGLGNEQFF